The 26 T cell receptor beta chains given below trace back to one sample, sequenced in a study of cytomegalovirus exposure and HLA in healthy donors. PCR involved 60 Vbeta and 13 Jbeta primers. Data came from immunoSEQ multiplex PCR; TCRdb stores just in-frame clones and leaves some out. The sample lists a few hundred thousand clones; 70% to 80% were seen once. What was sequenced was PBMCs. These TCRs come from a man aged 35-49 years in good health and CMV-seronegative.

The gene calls are TRBV6-1 and TRBJ1-5; possible D gene TRBD1, 5 bases. CDR3 length: 14 amino acids. V was trimmed by 1 base and J by 5 bases, leaving 9 bases between them. Germline-derived CDR1 and CDR2 are MNHNS and SASEGT. As DNA, the CDR3 is TGTGCCAGCAGTGAAGGGGGGGTAGATCAGCCCCAGCATTTT. Encoded protein: CASSEGGVDQPQHF.

This clone was recorded once. The chain employs TRBV28 and TRBJ2-5; 8 bases line up with TRBD2. The CDR3 runs to 14 residues. The V gene's germline CDR1 is MDHEN and CDR2 SYDVKM. V gave up 5 bases and J gave up 2 bases; unmatched junction bases: 4. For the CDR3, the DNA is TGTGCCAGCAGTCTACTAGCGGAGCAAGAGACCCAGTACTTC. As protein: CASSLLAEQETQYF.

The sample holds one count of this clone. The CDR3 DNA reads TGTGCCAGCAGTTTAGCCCAGCGGGGGTCCTACGAGCAGTACTTC. Translated: CASSLAQRGSYEQYF. The chain carries TRBV28 and TRBJ2-7, with 8 bases fitting TRBD2. J lost 1 base, V lost 2 bases, and 4 bases had no gene match. This CDR3 has 15 residues. The V gene's germline CDR1 is MDHEN and CDR2 SYDVKM.

The chain joins TRBV5-4 to TRBJ1-6, with 8 bases lining up with TRBD1. The germline gives CDR1 SGHNT, CDR2 YYREEE (reference sequence). The CDR3 consists of 15 residues. V gave up 0 bases and J gave up 4 bases; unmatched junction bases: 0. CDR3 region: CASSLDRGYNSPLHF. As DNA, the CDR3 is TGTGCCAGCAGCTTGGACAGGGGGTATAATTCACCCCTCCACTTT.

The chain is built from TRBV23-1 and TRBJ2-3, with 14 bases matching TRBD2. TRBV23-1 is filed as an ORF, its function uncertain. This CDR3 has 17 residues. J was trimmed by 5 bases and V by 0 bases; bases with no gene match: 4. The CDR3 loop is CASSQSTSGGAIDTQYF. The CDR3 DNA reads as TGCGCCAGCAGTCAATCGACTAGCGGGGGGGCCATAGATACGCAGTATTTT.

Comments on this clone: A junction end diverges from the germline sequence, so it may reflect a read error. The chain combines TRBV7-2 with TRBJ2-7; D perhaps matches TRBD2 (6 bases). This CDR3 comprises 13 residues. Germline lookup yields CDR1 SGHTA and CDR2 FQGNSA. The DNA for the CDR3 is TGTGCCAGCAGCTTAATAAAGGACTACGAGCGGTACTTC. Its translation is CASSLIKDYERYF. The full variable domain, its missing parts supplied by reference TRBV7-2 and TRBJ2-7, is GAGVSQSPSNKVTEKGKDVELRCDPISGHTALYWYRQSLGQGLEFLIYFQGNSAPDKSGLPSDRFSAERTGGSVSTLTIQRTQQEDSAVYLCASSLIKDYERYFGPGTRLTVT.

The rearrangement links TRBV19 to TRBJ1-1; D remains unclear. Trimming pared 7 bases from V and 10 bases from J, leaving 13 bases between. Germline assignment: CDR1 LNHDA and CDR2 SQIVND (reference sequence). This CDR3 is 11 amino acids long. CDR3 nucleotide sequence: TGTGCCAGTAAAGGAGGACCGGGAGCTTTCTTT. Encoded protein: CASKGGPGAFF.

This clone has a handful of counts. CDR3: CASSQDRGSPLHF. CDR3 coding DNA: TGCGCCAGCAGCCAAGATAGAGGTTCACCCCTCCACTTT. The chain combines TRBV4-3 with TRBJ1-6; no reliable D call. Trimming took 0 bases from V and 9 from J, leaving 6 bases between them. Per the germline V gene, CDR1 is LGHNA and CDR2 is YSLEER. CDR3 length: 13 amino acids.

The rearrangement uses TRBV4-2 and TRBJ2-5; TRBD2 agrees at 11 bases. With 0 bases clipped from V and 2 bases from J, the junction kept 2 bases outside the gene matches. The CDR3 extends over 16 amino acids. Per the germline V gene, CDR1 is LGHNA and CDR2 is YNFKEQ. CDR3 region: CASSQERTSGQETQYF. In DNA, the CDR3 is TGTGCCAGCAGCCAAGAAAGGACTAGCGGGCAAGAGACCCAGTACTTC.

J is TRBJ1-1 and V is TRBV6-5; 7 nucleotides line up with TRBD1. The CDR3 length is 12 residues. Germline V gives CDR1 MNHEY, CDR2 SVGAGI. V gave up 9 bases and J gave up 1 base; unmatched junction bases: 2. The CDR3 nucleotides read TGTGCCAGTAGGGACAGGAACACTGAAGCTTTCTTT. Translation gives CASRDRNTEAFF.

The CDR3 loop reads CASSFRLAGVDEQYF. DNA of the CDR3: TGTGCCAGCAGCTTCCGGCTAGCGGGGGTGGACGAGCAGTACTTC. The rearrangement joins TRBV5-4 to TRBJ2-7; 10 bases line up with TRBD2. There are 15 residues in the CDR3. The ends lost 2 bases at V and 5 bases at J; junction bases unmatched: 7. Looked up from germline, CDR1 is SGHNT and CDR2 is YYREEE (reference sequence).

The chain has TRBV6-6 and TRBJ2-7; 8 nucleotides match TRBD2. The CDR3 is 15 amino acids. CDR1 is MNHNY, CDR2 SVGAGI, per germline (reference sequence). V trimming: 2 bases; J trimming: 2 bases; junction bases outside the gene matches: 5. For the CDR3, the DNA is TGTGCCAGCAGTTACCAACTAGCGGAAACCTACGAGCAGTACTTC. This codes for CASSYQLAETYEQYF.

The chain combines TRBV29-1 with TRBJ1-2; possibly TRBD1 for D (6 bases). This CDR3 spans 13 amino acids. V lost 7 bases, J lost 1 base, and 13 bases lay in between. Per germline, CDR1 SQVTM and CDR2 ANQGSEA. The CDR3 DNA is TGCAGCGCCCTAAAGGGGGATAACTATGGCTACACCTTC. Protein sequence: CSALKGDNYGYTF.

The chain has TRBV7-9 and TRBJ2-5; D is uncertain. Trimming shortened V by 3 bases and J by 5 bases, and 7 bases separated the two germline ends. CDR3 length: 12 amino acids. CDR1 is SEHNR and CDR2 is FQNEAQ in the germline V gene (reference sequence). CDR3 bases: TGTGCCAGCAGCTTGGCCTGGGAGACCCAGTACTTC. This codes for CASSLAWETQYF.

V gene TRBV7-6 combines with J gene TRBJ2-2; TRBD2 agrees at 12 bases. V trimming: 1 base; J trimming: 3 bases; junction bases outside the gene matches: 6. Germline assignment: CDR1 SGHVS and CDR2 FNYEAQ. This CDR3 is 18 amino acids long. CDR3: CASSLGTSGRQDTGELFF. CDR3 coding DNA: TGTGCCAGCAGCTTAGGCACTAGCGGGAGGCAGGACACCGGGGAGCTGTTTTTT.

The genes are TRBV27 and TRBJ2-7; TRBD1 is a possible D gene (5 bases). This CDR3 is built from 16 residues. V dropped 1 base and J dropped 2 bases, with 15 bases sitting between them. Germline V lookup: CDR1 MNHEY, CDR2 SMNVEV (reference sequence). The CDR3 bases are TGTGCCAGCAGTTTATTGGGGATTACAGGCACCTACGAGCAGTACTTC. Its protein product is CASSLLGITGTYEQYF.

V gene TRBV30 combines with J gene TRBJ2-1, with 7 bases lining up with TRBD1. The CDR3 has 13 amino acids. Germline CDR1 and CDR2: GTSNPN and SVGIG (reference sequence). With V trimmed by 5 bases and J by 4 bases, 5 bases remained unmatched. CDR3 DNA: TGTGCCTGGGAACCGGGACAGTACAATGAGCAGTTCTTC. Translating gives CAWEPGQYNEQFF.

This CDR3 is CASSDGPSYNEQFF. The CDR3 coding sequence is TGCGCCAGCAGTGACGGTCCATCCTACAATGAGCAGTTCTTC. The chain combines TRBV10-1 with TRBJ2-1; no reliable D call. The CDR3 runs 14 residues. V was cut by 3 bases and J by 1 base, with 7 bases left in between. CDR1 and CDR2 (germline): WNHNN, SYGVQD (reference sequence).

The rearrangement uses TRBV9 and TRBJ2-1; D is perhaps TRBD2 (5 bases). The CDR3 extends over 15 amino acids. Trimming took off 5 bases at V and 3 bases at J, with 15 bases between the two ends. CDR1 is SGDLS, CDR2 YYNGEE, per germline. The CDR3 sequence: CASSEAASYYNEQFF. The CDR3, as DNA: TGTGCCAGCAGTGAGGCGGCTAGCTACTACAATGAGCAGTTCTTC.

The chain links TRBV18 to TRBJ2-7; 7 bases agree with TRBD1. The ends lost 4 bases at V and 4 bases at J; junction bases unmatched: 7. This CDR3 spans 14 amino acids. From germline, CDR1 is KGHSH and CDR2 LQKENI. The CDR3 loop is CASSRRDRPYEQYF. As DNA, the CDR3 is TGTGCCAGCTCACGACGGGACAGACCATACGAGCAGTACTTC.

The chain carries TRBV5-4 and TRBJ1-6, with TRBD1 as a possible D gene (6 bases). V was pared by 0 bases and J by 7 bases, with 14 bases between. CDR3 size: 16 residues. Germline values: CDR1 SGHNT, CDR2 YYREEE (reference sequence). The CDR3 loop is CASSLGTELPNSPLHF. CDR3 DNA: TGTGCCAGCAGCTTGGGGACAGAGCTACCGAATTCACCCCTCCACTTT.

This clone was counted a few times. V and J are TRBV6-5 and TRBJ1-1; D remains unclear. This CDR3 region has 11 residues. Trimming cost V 7 bases and J 1 base, with 4 bases left between them. Germline CDR1 MNHEY, CDR2 SVGAGI. For the CDR3, the DNA is TGTGCCAGCAAGAGGAACACTGAAGCTTTCTTT. This codes for CASKRNTEAFF.

The rearrangement links TRBV2 to TRBJ2-1; no firm D call. Trimming stripped 7 bases from V and 0 bases from J, with 7 bases between. The CDR3 has 13 amino acids. CDR1 is SNHLY, CDR2 FYNNEI, per germline. The CDR3 loop reads CASTWSSYNEQFF. The CDR3 bases are TGTGCCAGCACCTGGAGCTCCTACAATGAGCAGTTCTTC. The complete variable domain, with remaining parts taken from reference TRBV2 and TRBJ2-1, reads EPEVTQTPSHQVTQMGQEVILRCVPISNHLYFYWYRQILGQKVEFLVSFYNNEISEKSEIFDDQFSVERPDGSNFTLKIRSTKLEDSAMYFCASTWSSYNEQFFGPGTRLTVL.

This sequence joins TRBV7-2 and TRBJ1-1; no definite D call. Germline CDR1 and CDR2: SGHTA and FQGNSA. The CDR3 has 13 residues. Trimming took 6 bases from V and 4 from J, leaving 12 bases between them. The CDR3 region has the DNA TGTGCCAGCAGACTCCCGCCCGTCACTGAAGCTTTCTTT. It translates to CASRLPPVTEAFF.

V gene TRBV27 combines with J gene TRBJ1-1; 7 bases match TRBD1. Trimming removed 2 bases from V and 6 bases from J; junction bases left unmatched: 3. The CDR3 runs to 13 residues. CDR1 and CDR2 (germline): MNHEY, SMNVEV (reference sequence). The CDR3: CASSLKGGAEAFF. The CDR3 coding sequence is TGTGCCAGCAGTTTAAAAGGGGGCGCTGAAGCTTTCTTT.

The chain combines TRBV2 with TRBJ2-7, with 7 positions matching TRBD1. CDR1 and CDR2 from the germline V gene are SNHLY and FYNNEI. J gave up 3 bases and V 2 bases, and 7 bases lay outside the gene matches. There are 15 residues in the CDR3. This CDR3 reads CASSETGTAFYEQYF. The CDR3 nucleotides read TGTGCCAGCAGTGAAACCGGGACAGCCTTCTACGAGCAGTACTTC.